This TCR beta chain is drawn from a study of cytomegalovirus exposure and HLA in healthy donors. In the PCR, 60 Vbeta and 13 Jbeta primers were used. Some clones are missing from TCRdb's copy, which holds only in-frame ones; the method was immunoSEQ multiplex PCR. The table has more than 90,000 clones, approximately 70% seen once. This clone has just a few counts. The sequence was collected from a woman aged 25 to 39 in good health and CMV-seronegative. The specimen sequenced was PBMCs.

The CDR3 protein is CASSEWGSCGYTF. CDR3 sequence (DNA): TGTGCCAGCAGTGAATGGGGCAGCTGTGGCTACACCTTC. This chain connects TRBV6-1 to TRBJ1-2, with D tentatively TRBD1 (5 bases). V gave up 2 bases and J gave up 7 bases, with 11 bases separating them. This CDR3 is built from 13 residues. The germline gives CDR1 MNHNS, CDR2 SASEGT.